Shown below are 21 T cell receptor beta chains from a single sample sequenced in a study of blood T cell repertoires in COVID-19. Clones were read by immunoSEQ multiplex PCR, and TCRdb kept only the in-frame ones, dropping some. The sample has some 300,000 clones, around 90% seen once. The sequenced material came from PBMCs or T cells enriched from blood (not recorded which). The receptors here all came from a woman aged 25 to 39 who had recovered from COVID-19.

The rearrangement joins TRBV5-1 to TRBJ1-5, with 7 bases fitting TRBD1. J was trimmed by 7 bases and V by 0 bases; bases with no gene match: 4. The CDR3 length is 14 residues. The germline gives CDR1 SGHRS, CDR2 YFSETQ. The CDR3 DNA is TGCGCCAGCAGCTTGGAGGGGGCCGGACAGCCCCAGCATTTT. Protein product: CASSLEGAGQPQHF. Complete variable domain (other parts from reference TRBV5-1 and TRBJ1-5): KAGVTQTPRYLIKTRGQQVTLSCSPISGHRSVSWYQQTPGQGLQFLFEYFSETQRNKGNFPGRFSGRQFSNSRSEMNVSTLELGDSALYLCASSLEGAGQPQHFGDGTRLSIL.

This clone has only one observation. The chain is built from TRBV28 and TRBJ2-3; 9 bases match TRBD2. V was pared by 5 bases and J by 6 bases, with 12 bases of the junction left unmatched. CDR1 is MDHEN, CDR2 SYDVKM, per germline. The CDR3 consists of 16 residues. The CDR3 DNA reads TGTGCCAGCAGTCCTGTGGCGGGAGGGTTTCTGGATACGCAGTATTTT. Protein sequence: CASSPVAGGFLDTQYF.

The V gene is TRBV2, the J gene TRBJ2-6; D ambiguous. V lost 6 bases and J lost 0, with 6 bases in between. Per the germline V gene, CDR1 is SNHLY and CDR2 is FYNNEI. The CDR3 is 14 amino acids. CDR3 nucleotide sequence: TGTGCCAGCAGGAGAGACTCTGGGGCCAACGTCCTGACTTTC. Amino acids: CASRRDSGANVLTF. Complete variable domain (other parts from reference TRBV2 and TRBJ2-6): EPEVTQTPSHQVTQMGQEVILRCVPISNHLYFYWYRQILGQKVEFLVSFYNNEISEKSEIFDDQFSVERPDGSNFTLKIRSTKLEDSAMYFCASRRDSGANVLTFGAGSRLTVL.

The rearrangement uses TRBV28 and TRBJ1-1, with 8 nucleotides matching TRBD1. The CDR3 extends over 16 amino acids. V was pared by 8 bases and J by 2 bases, with 13 bases of the junction left unmatched. Germline lookup yields CDR1 MDHEN and CDR2 SYDVKM. For the CDR3, the DNA is TGTGCCAGCCCACCACGGTTGGGACAGGCCAACACTGAAGCTTTCTTT. As protein: CASPPRLGQANTEAFF.

The chain combines TRBV5-1 with TRBJ1-4; 7 bases fit TRBD1. CDR3 length: 14 amino acids. The ends lost 4 bases at V and 6 bases at J; junction bases unmatched: 6. Germline CDR1 and CDR2: SGHRS and YFSETQ. The CDR3 loop is CASSAGQSYEKLFF. CDR3 DNA: TGCGCCAGCAGCGCGGGACAGAGCTATGAAAAACTGTTTTTT.

The rearrangement uses TRBV19 and TRBJ1-2, with D hard to call. The CDR3 loop spans 14 amino acids. Trimming cost V 1 base and J 2 bases, with 8 bases left between them. Per germline, CDR1 LNHDA and CDR2 SQIVND (reference sequence). The CDR3 DNA sequence: TGTGCCAGTAGTATAGGGCAATCAAACTATGGCTACACCTTC. Translated, it gives CASSIGQSNYGYTF.

The rearrangement uses TRBV11-3 and TRBJ1-3, with D maybe TRBD1 (5 bases). V shed 5 bases and J shed 8 bases, with 13 bases lying between them. The germline CDR1 and CDR2 sequences are SGHNT and YENEEA. The CDR3 consists of 13 residues. The CDR3 here is CASSQIRGDTIYF. The CDR3 region has the DNA TGTGCCAGCAGCCAAATACGGGGGGACACCATATATTTT. Filled out from reference TRBV11-3 and TRBJ1-3, the complete variable domain reads EAGVVQSPRYKIIEKKQPVAFWCNPISGHNTLYWYLQNLGQGPELLIRYENEEAVDDSQLPKDRFSAERLKGVDSTLKIQPAELGDSAVYLCASSQIRGDTIYFGEGSWLTVV.

This clone has only one observation. In nucleotides, the CDR3 is TGTGCCAGCAGCTTGGGGACTAGCGGCCTCACAGATACGCAGTATTTT. The encoded protein is CASSLGTSGLTDTQYF. The V and J genes are TRBV7-6 and TRBJ2-3, with TRBD2 matching 11 bases. Germline CDR1 and CDR2: SGHVS and FNYEAQ. The trim removed 3 bases at V and 2 bases at J, leaving 4 bases unmatched. CDR3 size: 16 residues.

The gene calls are TRBV7-9 and TRBJ1-2, with 7 bases fitting TRBD1. The CDR3 contains 14 residues. Trimming removed 6 bases from V and 8 bases from J; junction bases left unmatched: 12. In germline, CDR1 is SEHNR, CDR2 FQNEAQ (reference sequence). Here the CDR3 DNA reads TGTGCCAGCAGACGATACCCTGCAGGGGGAGGCTACACCTTC. The encoded protein is CASRRYPAGGGYTF.

With regard to this clone: This sample also contains other DNA sequences that code for the same CDR3. The gene calls are TRBV30 and TRBJ1-5; D call uncertain. This CDR3 is 13 amino acids long. Trimming removed 0 bases from V and 5 bases from J, with 8 bases in between. CDR1 is GTSNPN, CDR2 SVGIG, per germline (reference sequence). The CDR3 here is CAWSVRGDQPQHF. CDR3 nucleotide sequence: TGTGCCTGGAGTGTACGCGGGGATCAGCCCCAGCATTTT.

J is TRBJ1-2 and V is TRBV28; D is unresolved. Per the germline V gene, CDR1 is MDHEN and CDR2 is SYDVKM. Trimming removed 7 bases at V and 2 bases at J, with 14 bases between. The CDR3 is 14 residues long. CDR3 loop: CASKQSTPNYGYTF. Written as DNA, the CDR3 is TGTGCCAGCAAACAATCCACACCCAACTATGGCTACACCTTC.

The chain combines TRBV3-1 (or the pseudogene TRBV3-2) with TRBJ1-2; TRBD1 aligns across 8 bases. The CDR3 has 16 residues. The V gene's germline CDR1 is LGHDT and CDR2 YNNKEL (reference sequence). The V gene end was trimmed by 4 bases and the J gene end by 3 bases; junction bases not matched to a gene: 10. CDR3: CASSLGRGTGDYGYTF. The CDR3 DNA follows: TGTGCCAGCAGCCTCGGACGAGGGACAGGTGACTATGGCTACACCTTC.

The rearrangement joins TRBV3-1 (or the pseudogene TRBV3-2) to TRBJ2-1; possible D gene TRBD2, 5 bases. Trimming removed 3 bases at V and 9 bases at J, with 15 bases between. CDR1 and CDR2 (germline): LGHDT, YNNKEL (reference sequence). The CDR3 is 14 residues long. The CDR3 loop is CASSHLAARGEQFF. CDR3 DNA sequence: TGTGCCAGCAGCCACCTAGCCGCCCGGGGTGAGCAGTTCTTC.

The genes are TRBV7-9 and TRBJ2-3; unclear D gene. The length of the CDR3 is 12 residues. Germline CDR1 SEHNR, CDR2 FQNEAQ (reference sequence). Trimming removed 5 bases at V and 0 bases at J, with 3 bases between. The CDR3 protein is CASSRSTDTQYF. The DNA for the CDR3 is TGTGCCAGCAGCCGGAGCACAGATACGCAGTATTTT.

The chain carries TRBV7-3 and TRBJ1-1; D perhaps matches TRBD1 (6 bases). V was pared by 5 bases and J by 5 bases, with 12 bases between. CDR3 length equals 13 residues. The germline CDR1 and CDR2 sequences are SGHTA and FQGTGA. Written as DNA, the CDR3 is TGTGCCAGCAGCCAGGGGACACTGACTGAAGCTTTCTTT. Translated: CASSQGTLTEAFF.

The count of this clone is one. The chain joins TRBV12-5 to TRBJ2-3; 14 nucleotides align to TRBD2. The CDR3 length is 16 residues. The trim removed 4 bases at V and 4 bases at J, leaving 4 bases unmatched. Germline-derived CDR1 and CDR2 are LGHNT and FRNRAP. CDR3 in amino acids: CASGSGLAGEADTQYF. CDR3 coding DNA: TGTGCTAGTGGTTCGGGACTAGCGGGAGAGGCAGATACGCAGTATTTT.

The CDR3 is CASSVDQGAYNEQFF. DNA for the CDR3: TGTGCCAGCAGCGTAGATCAAGGGGCCTACAATGAGCAGTTCTTC. The V gene is TRBV9, the J gene TRBJ2-1; maybe TRBD1 (5 bases). V was clipped by 0 bases and J by 2 bases, with 9 bases between them. The CDR3 extends over 15 amino acids. Germline V gives CDR1 SGDLS, CDR2 YYNGEE.

V gene TRBV5-6 combines with J gene TRBJ2-6; D is perhaps TRBD1 (5 bases). Trimming shortened V by 0 bases and J by 0 bases, and 16 bases separated the two germline ends. Per germline, CDR1 SGHDT and CDR2 YYEEEE. The CDR3 loop spans 19 amino acids. This CDR3 reads CASSLAVWGAGSGANVLTF. CDR3 bases: TGTGCCAGCAGCTTGGCGGTTTGGGGCGCCGGCTCTGGGGCCAACGTCCTGACTTTC. Filled out from reference TRBV5-6 and TRBJ2-6, the complete variable domain reads DAGVTQSPTHLIKTRGQQVTLRCSPKSGHDTVSWYQQALGQGPQFIFQYYEEEERQRGNFPDRFSGHQFPNYSSELNVNALLLGDSALYLCASSLAVWGAGSGANVLTFGAGSRLTVL.

This chain connects TRBV29-1 to TRBJ1-1, with TRBD1 matching over 7 bases. CDR1 is SQVTM, CDR2 ANQGSEA, per germline. V shed 5 bases, J shed 7 bases, and the junction held 7 bases outside the gene matches. This CDR3 region has 12 residues. The CDR3 is CSVRRGPGEAFF. CDR3 in DNA: TGCAGCGTTCGAAGGGGGCCTGGTGAAGCTTTCTTT. Full variable domain (rest looked up from reference TRBV29-1 and TRBJ1-1): SAVISQKPSRDICQRGTSLTIQCQVDSQVTMMFWYRQQPGQSLTLIATANQGSEATYESGFVIDKFPISRPNLTFSTLTVSNMSPEDSSIYLCSVRRGPGEAFFGQGTRLTVV.

CDR3 in amino acids: CASSVAPGTYNSPLHF. The CDR3 DNA reads TGTGCCAGCAGCGTAGCCCCGGGAACCTATAATTCACCCCTCCACTTT. This chain uses TRBV9 with TRBJ1-6; D not resolved. Germline V gene sequence: CDR1 SGDLS, CDR2 YYNGEE. V lost 0 bases, J lost 2 bases, and 9 bases lay in between. This CDR3 region has 16 residues. The variable domain in full, completed from reference TRBV9 and TRBJ1-6, reads DSGVTQTPKHLITATGQRVTLRCSPRSGDLSVYWYQQSLDQGLQFLIQYYNGEERAKGNILERFSAQQFPDLHSELNLSSLELGDSALYFCASSVAPGTYNSPLHFGNGTRLTVT.

The chain recombines TRBV7-9 with TRBJ1-3; D perhaps matches TRBD1 (5 bases). V lost 7 bases to trimming and J lost 0 bases, with 22 bases between them. Germline assignment: CDR1 SEHNR and CDR2 FQNEAQ (reference sequence). CDR3 length equals 18 residues. CDR3: CASTPVGQGDLSGNTIYF. The CDR3 DNA sequence: TGTGCCAGCACCCCGGTCGGCCAGGGTGACCTCTCTGGAAACACCATATATTTT. The full variable domain, its missing parts supplied by reference TRBV7-9 and TRBJ1-3, is DTGVSQNPRHKITKRGQNVTFRCDPISEHNRLYWYRQTLGQGPEFLTYFQNEAQLEKSRLLSDRFSAERPKGSFSTLEIQRTEQGDSAMYLCASTPVGQGDLSGNTIYFGEGSWLTVV.